This T cell receptor (beta chain) was sequenced during a study of blood T cells in healthy people across ages. General study findings and limits: Per-million-T-cell TCR beta diversity fell roughly linearly with age.

Worth noting for this clonotype: Its antigen is currently unknown.

Using a J-beta primer mix together with a sample-barcoded 5' primer, a second PCR was run for about 6 to 11 cycles. One entry per CDR3 protein results from TCRdb running MiXCR on the 5' RACE reads. The sample lists 710,000 or so distinct CDR3 sequences, 22% occurring once. CDR1 and CDR2 (germline): SGHRS, YFSETQ. Trimming stripped 0 bases from V and 11 bases from J, with 14 bases between. The length of the CDR3 is 13 residues. Specimen: blood. This receptor was identified in a man between 65 and 79 years old in good health. The chain links TRBV5-1 to TRBJ1-1, with a possible D match to TRBD1 (6 bases). Written as DNA, the CDR3 is TGCGCCAGCAGCTTGGGCCAACAGGGTGATGCTTTCTTT. Its translation is CASSLGQQGDAFF.